The rows below give T cell receptor beta chains drawn from one sample of a study of human T cells and chemical hapten exposure. TCRdb reprocessed the RACE reads via MiXCR and lists one record per CDR3 protein. Among roughly 75,000 distinct CDR3 sequences listed, 8.5% to 10% were seen once. Input material: whole blood. These receptors all stem from a female donor in good health. Some clones in this sample may be carry-over from other donors' samples. The CDR3 runs from the conserved cysteine through the conserved F or W. Fields, in order: D gene, clone size, J gene, V gene, CDR3 DNA, CDR3 protein. A D gene is named only where the DNA matches it firmly. Rows give clone size only sometimes, using once, few, many, or a class for an expanded clone.

d_gene: .
abundance: many
j_gene: TRBJ2-1
v_gene: TRBV10-3
CDR3nt: TGTGCCATCGGGCAGGGGGAGGCCTCTGGGCAGTTCTTC
CDR3aa: CAIGQGEASGQFF

d_gene: TRBD2
abundance: many
j_gene: TRBJ2-1
v_gene: TRBV4-3
CDR3nt: TGCGCCAGCAGCCAAGGTGAAGCGGGGAACAATGAGCAGTTCTTC
CDR3aa: CASSQGEAGNNEQFF

d_gene: .
abundance: many
j_gene: TRBJ2-3
v_gene: TRBV20-1
CDR3nt: TGCAGTGCTAACCAACAGGGCTTTACCACAGATACGCAGTATTTT
CDR3aa: CSANQQGFTTDTQYF

d_gene: TRBD2
abundance: few
j_gene: TRBJ2-3
v_gene: TRBV7-9
CDR3nt: TGTGCCAGCAGCCCCAGTACTAGCGGGGGGAGCACAGATACGCAGTATTTT
CDR3aa: CASSPSTSGGSTDTQYF

d_gene: TRBD1
abundance: .
j_gene: TRBJ1-5
v_gene: TRBV6-5
CDR3nt: TGTGCCAGCAGTGCACGACAGGGTCGGTTTCAGCCCCAGCATTTT
CDR3aa: CASSARQGRFQPQHF

d_gene: .
abundance: few
j_gene: TRBJ1-2
v_gene: TRBV4-2
CDR3nt: TGTGCCAGCAGCCAAGACAGGGTTAACTATGGCTACACCTTC
CDR3aa: CASSQDRVNYGYTF

d_gene: TRBD2
abundance: many
j_gene: TRBJ2-3
v_gene: TRBV7-7
CDR3nt: TGTGCTAGCAGCTTTGGCGGGGGGGCTCCAGATACGCAGTATTTT
CDR3aa: CASSFGGGAPDTQYF

d_gene: TRBD2
abundance: .
j_gene: TRBJ2-1
v_gene: TRBV25-1
CDR3nt: TGTGCCAGCAATAGCGGGGCGAGCTACAATGAGCAGTTCTTC
CDR3aa: CASNSGASYNEQFF

d_gene: .
abundance: .
j_gene: TRBJ1-1
v_gene: TRBV12-3/TRBV12-4
CDR3nt: TGTGCCAGTCAAGCGGGGTCAATTCGCAGGCTCCACACTGAAGCTTTCTTT
CDR3aa: CASQAGSIRRLHTEAFF

d_gene: TRBD1
abundance: many
j_gene: TRBJ2-3
v_gene: TRBV11-3
CDR3nt: TGTGCCAGCAGCTACGGACAGGGGCCAGCAGATACGCAGTATTTT
CDR3aa: CASSYGQGPADTQYF

d_gene: TRBD1
abundance: .
j_gene: TRBJ1-1
v_gene: TRBV5-1
CDR3nt: TGCGCCAGCAGCTCGGGGACAGGGGGTAGCACTGAAGCTTTCTTT
CDR3aa: CASSSGTGGSTEAFF

d_gene: .
abundance: many
j_gene: TRBJ1-4
v_gene: TRBV2
CDR3nt: TGTGCCAGCAAAACCGGGGCTAATGAAAAACTGTTTTTT
CDR3aa: CASKTGANEKLFF

d_gene: .
abundance: few
j_gene: TRBJ2-5
v_gene: TRBV6-2/TRBV6-3
CDR3nt: TGTGCCAGCAGCCCCCGTGCTAGCGCGATCCAAGAGACCCAGTACTTC
CDR3aa: CASSPRASAIQETQYF

d_gene: TRBD2
abundance: few
j_gene: TRBJ2-7
v_gene: TRBV5-4
CDR3nt: TGTGCCAGCAGCCCTAGCGGGGGCTGGTCCAACGAGCAGTACTTC
CDR3aa: CASSPSGGWSNEQYF

d_gene: .
abundance: .
j_gene: TRBJ1-5
v_gene: TRBV7-2
CDR3nt: TGTGCCAGCAGCTTATTCATCGAAGGGCAGCCCCAGCATTTT
CDR3aa: CASSLFIEGQPQHF

d_gene: TRBD1
abundance: few
j_gene: TRBJ1-1
v_gene: TRBV7-7
CDR3nt: TGTGCTAGCAGCCCATGGACAGGGAAGAACACTGAAGCTTTCTTT
CDR3aa: CASSPWTGKNTEAFF

d_gene: TRBD2
abundance: many
j_gene: TRBJ2-3
v_gene: TRBV20-1
CDR3nt: TGCAGTGCTAGCGTCAGCGGGGGGCCTCTAGGTACGCAGTATTTT
CDR3aa: CSASVSGGPLGTQYF

d_gene: TRBD1
abundance: many
j_gene: TRBJ2-7
v_gene: TRBV20-1
CDR3nt: TGCAGTCCTTCGACAGGGAACGAGCAGTACTTC
CDR3aa: CSPSTGNEQYF

d_gene: .
abundance: .
j_gene: TRBJ1-1
v_gene: TRBV21-1
CDR3nt: TGTGCCAGCGTGCCCATGATAGGGGCCAACACTGAAGCTTTCTTT
CDR3aa: CASVPMIGANTEAFF

d_gene: .
abundance: few
j_gene: TRBJ1-6
v_gene: TRBV11-2
CDR3nt: TGTGCCAGCAGCTTATTTGTCCAGGGTCGCTCACCCCTCCACTTT
CDR3aa: CASSLFVQGRSPLHF

d_gene: TRBD2
abundance: few
j_gene: TRBJ2-7
v_gene: TRBV7-9
CDR3nt: TGTGCCAGCAGTCGGGGGGGGAACGAGCAGTACTTC
CDR3aa: CASSRGGNEQYF

d_gene: .
abundance: few
j_gene: TRBJ1-1
v_gene: TRBV18
CDR3nt: TGTGCCAGCTCACCATTCGTGACAGGAGAGAACACTGAAGCTTTCTTT
CDR3aa: CASSPFVTGENTEAFF

d_gene: TRBD1
abundance: many
j_gene: TRBJ1-5
v_gene: TRBV7-9
CDR3nt: TGTGCCAGCAGCGCACAGGGGGTTGATCAGCCCCAGCATTTT
CDR3aa: CASSAQGVDQPQHF

d_gene: .
abundance: .
j_gene: TRBJ2-3
v_gene: TRBV7-9
CDR3nt: TGTGCCAGCAGCTTAGGGAGGTTTGTGGGTCGCGGAGATACGCAGTATTTT
CDR3aa: CASSLGRFVGRGDTQYF

d_gene: .
abundance: few
j_gene: TRBJ2-3
v_gene: TRBV29-1
CDR3nt: TGCAGCGTTGACGGAATCAGGCAGGCCTCCACAGATACGCAGTATTTT
CDR3aa: CSVDGIRQASTDTQYF

d_gene: .
abundance: .
j_gene: TRBJ2-3
v_gene: TRBV2
CDR3nt: TGTGCCAGCCCCCGAGGGGACTGGAGGGTGGATACGCAGTATTTT
CDR3aa: CASPRGDWRVDTQYF

d_gene: .
abundance: many
j_gene: TRBJ1-1
v_gene: TRBV7-3
CDR3nt: TGTGCCAGCAGCTTAGCTGCCGGACAGTACACTGAAGCTTTCTTT
CDR3aa: CASSLAAGQYTEAFF

d_gene: .
abundance: few
j_gene: TRBJ1-1
v_gene: TRBV6-2/TRBV6-3
CDR3nt: TGTGCCAGCCAACCTCAAATTGGCACTGAAGCTTTCTTT
CDR3aa: CASQPQIGTEAFF

d_gene: .
abundance: many
j_gene: TRBJ1-2
v_gene: TRBV7-9
CDR3nt: TGTGCCAGCAGCTTGGCGGACAGCGCTTATGGCTACACCTTC
CDR3aa: CASSLADSAYGYTF

d_gene: TRBD1
abundance: .
j_gene: TRBJ2-4
v_gene: TRBV4-3
CDR3nt: TGCGCCAGCAGCCAATGGTACAGGGGGCAGGACATTCAGTACTTC
CDR3aa: CASSQWYRGQDIQYF

d_gene: .
abundance: .
j_gene: TRBJ2-7
v_gene: TRBV2
CDR3nt: TGTGCCAGCAGCTCCGGGACCCCCTACGAGCAGTACTTC
CDR3aa: CASSSGTPYEQYF

d_gene: TRBD2
abundance: .
j_gene: TRBJ2-5
v_gene: TRBV7-8
CDR3nt: TGTGCCAGCACCACCGGGACTACTCAAGAGACCCAGTACTTC
CDR3aa: CASTTGTTQETQYF

d_gene: TRBD1
abundance: many
j_gene: TRBJ2-7
v_gene: TRBV29-1
CDR3nt: TGCAGCGGAATTATCCGGGACAGGGGGAGCTACGAGCAGTACTTC
CDR3aa: CSGIIRDRGSYEQYF

d_gene: TRBD1
abundance: many
j_gene: TRBJ1-1
v_gene: TRBV7-3
CDR3nt: TGTGCCAGCAGCTTAATTGTCGGAACAGGGGAAACTTTCTTT
CDR3aa: CASSLIVGTGETFF

d_gene: TRBD1
abundance: many
j_gene: TRBJ2-3
v_gene: TRBV28
CDR3nt: TGTGCCAGCTATTCGACAGGGGTCACAGATACGCAGTATTTT
CDR3aa: CASYSTGVTDTQYF

d_gene: TRBD2
abundance: .
j_gene: TRBJ2-1
v_gene: TRBV2
CDR3nt: TGTGCCAGCGGGGCCCCGGGGGGGAGCTCCTACAATGAGCAGTTCTTC
CDR3aa: CASGAPGGSSYNEQFF

d_gene: TRBD2
abundance: many
j_gene: TRBJ2-7
v_gene: TRBV29-1
CDR3nt: TGCAGCGTTGAAGATACCGGGGGGGTCTCCAACGAGCAGTACTTC
CDR3aa: CSVEDTGGVSNEQYF

d_gene: TRBD1
abundance: .
j_gene: TRBJ1-2
v_gene: TRBV7-2
CDR3nt: TGTGCCAGCACCCACTACCCGACAGGGGGTTCGGCTAACTATGGCTACACCTTC
CDR3aa: CASTHYPTGGSANYGYTF

d_gene: TRBD1
abundance: .
j_gene: TRBJ2-7
v_gene: TRBV11-2
CDR3nt: TGTGCCAGCAGCCCAAGGACAGGAATTGGTCACGAGCAGTACTTC
CDR3aa: CASSPRTGIGHEQYF

d_gene: .
abundance: .
j_gene: TRBJ2-7
v_gene: TRBV5-1
CDR3nt: TGCGCCAGCAGCTTGGCCGACCTGACCGGGCAGTACTTC
CDR3aa: CASSLADLTGQYF

d_gene: .
abundance: few
j_gene: TRBJ1-5
v_gene: TRBV6-5
CDR3nt: TGTGCCAGCAGTAACGACAATTTTAGCAATCAGCCCCAGCATTTT
CDR3aa: CASSNDNFSNQPQHF